This record looks at one T cell receptor beta chain sequence and its context. The antigen remains unidentified. Amplification used 60 Vbeta primers and 13 Jbeta primers. Repertoires were generated with immunoSEQ multiplex PCR, while TCRdb's copy carries only in-frame clones and drops some. In the table there are over 80,000 clones, approximately 75% of which are singletons. V gave up 0 bases and J gave up 6 bases, with 11 bases separating them. CDR1 is MNHEY, CDR2 SVGAGI, per germline. The CDR3 extends over 14 amino acids. This entry is derived from a study of cytomegalovirus exposure and HLA in healthy donors. Whole-study findings and limits: Using the classifier, cytomegalovirus status was reportedly diagnosed with high specificity and sensitivity. The authors later linked a missense DCLRE1C variant to TCR beta V- and J-gene trimming. Sequencing likely caused a cluster of highly shared sequence variants.

The receptor's source is a female donor in good health and CMV-seropositive. The rearrangement uses TRBV6-5 and TRBJ1-1; D not resolved. Material: PBMCs. CDR3 region: CASSYSSGPSEAFF. CDR3 coding DNA: TGTGCCAGCAGTTACTCAAGTGGGCCGTCTGAAGCTTTCTTT.